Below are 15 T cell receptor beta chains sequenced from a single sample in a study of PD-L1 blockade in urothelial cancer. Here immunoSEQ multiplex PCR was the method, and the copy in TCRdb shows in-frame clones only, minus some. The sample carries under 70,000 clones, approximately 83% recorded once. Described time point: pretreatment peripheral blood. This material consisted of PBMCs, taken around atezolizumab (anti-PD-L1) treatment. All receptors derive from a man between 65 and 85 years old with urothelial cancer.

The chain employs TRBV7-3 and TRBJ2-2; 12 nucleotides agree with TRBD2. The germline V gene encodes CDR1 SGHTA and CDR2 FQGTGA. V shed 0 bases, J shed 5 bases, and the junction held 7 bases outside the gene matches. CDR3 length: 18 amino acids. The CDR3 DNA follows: TGTGCCAGCAGCTTAACGTTCCTAGCGGGAGGGTCGACCGGGGAGCTGTTTTTT. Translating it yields CASSLTFLAGGSTGELFF.

CDR3 nucleotide sequence: TGTGCCAGCAGGGGGAGCATATTGATCAACACTGAAGCTTTCTTT. Its protein product is CASRGSILINTEAFF. V is TRBV2 and J is TRBJ1-1, with D hard to call. This CDR3 is 15 amino acids long. Germline V lookup: CDR1 SNHLY, CDR2 FYNNEI. The V end was cut by 6 bases, the J end by 2 bases, with 16 bases between.

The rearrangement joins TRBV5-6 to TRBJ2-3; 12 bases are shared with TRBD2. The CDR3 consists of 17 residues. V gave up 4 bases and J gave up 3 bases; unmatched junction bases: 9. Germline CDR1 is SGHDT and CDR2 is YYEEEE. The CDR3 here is CASSRRLAGDATDTQYF. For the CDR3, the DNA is TGTGCCAGCAGCCGACGACTAGCGGGAGACGCGACAGATACGCAGTATTTT. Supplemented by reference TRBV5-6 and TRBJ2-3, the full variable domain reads DAGVTQSPTHLIKTRGQQVTLRCSPKSGHDTVSWYQQALGQGPQFIFQYYEEEERQRGNFPDRFSGHQFPNYSSELNVNALLLGDSALYLCASSRRLAGDATDTQYFGPGTRLTVL.

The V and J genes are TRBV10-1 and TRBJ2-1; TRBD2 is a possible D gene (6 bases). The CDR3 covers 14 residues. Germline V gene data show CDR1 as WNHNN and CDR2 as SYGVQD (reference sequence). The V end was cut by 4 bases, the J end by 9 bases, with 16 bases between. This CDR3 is CASSGGLAFGEQFF. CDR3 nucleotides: TGCGCCAGCAGTGGAGGGCTAGCGTTTGGTGAGCAGTTCTTC.

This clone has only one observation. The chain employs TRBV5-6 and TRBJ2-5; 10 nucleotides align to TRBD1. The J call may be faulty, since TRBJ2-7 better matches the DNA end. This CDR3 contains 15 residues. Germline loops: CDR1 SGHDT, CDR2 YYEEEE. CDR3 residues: CASSSTRDRGYEQYF. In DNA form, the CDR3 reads TGTGCCAGCAGCTCTACCCGGGACAGGGGCTACGAGCAGTACTTC.

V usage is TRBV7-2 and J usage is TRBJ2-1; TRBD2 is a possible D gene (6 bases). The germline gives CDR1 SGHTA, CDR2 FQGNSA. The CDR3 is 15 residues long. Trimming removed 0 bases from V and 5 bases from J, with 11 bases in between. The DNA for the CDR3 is TGTGCCAGCAGCTTAGCGGGAGGCAGGAACAATGAGCAGTTCTTC. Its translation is CASSLAGGRNNEQFF.

This chain's CDR3 is CASSALDYGYNEQFF. CDR3 DNA: TGTGCCAGCAGTGCCCTCGACTACGGATACAATGAGCAGTTCTTC. The chain joins TRBV6-5 to TRBJ2-1, with D possibly being TRBD2 (5 bases). This CDR3 contains 15 residues. Trimming took off 5 bases at V and 4 bases at J, with 15 bases between the two ends. Germline CDR1 is MNHEY and CDR2 is SVGAGI.

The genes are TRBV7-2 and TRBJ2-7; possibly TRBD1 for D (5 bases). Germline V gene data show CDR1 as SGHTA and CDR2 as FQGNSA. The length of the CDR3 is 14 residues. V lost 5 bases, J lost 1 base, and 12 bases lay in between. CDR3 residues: CASSTGALSYEQYF. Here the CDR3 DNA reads TGTGCCAGCAGCACTGGGGCACTATCCTACGAGCAGTACTTC.

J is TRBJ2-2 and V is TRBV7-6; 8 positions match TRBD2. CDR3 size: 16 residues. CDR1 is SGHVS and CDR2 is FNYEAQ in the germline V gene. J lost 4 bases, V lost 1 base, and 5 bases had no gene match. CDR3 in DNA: TGTGCCAGCAGCTTAGATCAACTAGCGGTCACCGGGGAGCTGTTTTTT. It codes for CASSLDQLAVTGELFF. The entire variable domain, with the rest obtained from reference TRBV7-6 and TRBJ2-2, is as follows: GAGVSQSPRYKVTKRGQDVALRCDPISGHVSLYWYRQALGQGPEFLTYFNYEAQQDKSGLPNDRFSAERPEGSISTLTIQRTEQRDSAMYRCASSLDQLAVTGELFFGEGSRLTVL.

DNA for the CDR3: TGTGCCAGCAGCTTAGACAGGGACACTGAAGCTTTCTTT. The encoded protein is CASSLDRDTEAFF. The V gene is TRBV11-3, the J gene TRBJ1-1; a possible D gene is TRBD1 (5 bases). Trimming removed 0 bases at V and 3 bases at J, with 5 bases between. This CDR3 is built from 13 residues. In germline, CDR1 is SGHNT, CDR2 YENEEA.

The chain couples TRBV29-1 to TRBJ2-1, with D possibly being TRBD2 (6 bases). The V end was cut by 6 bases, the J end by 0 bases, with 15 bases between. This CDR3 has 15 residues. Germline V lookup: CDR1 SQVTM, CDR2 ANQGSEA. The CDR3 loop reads CSVRGSGSSYNEQFF. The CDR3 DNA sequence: TGCAGCGTGCGGGGTTCAGGCAGCTCCTACAATGAGCAGTTCTTC.

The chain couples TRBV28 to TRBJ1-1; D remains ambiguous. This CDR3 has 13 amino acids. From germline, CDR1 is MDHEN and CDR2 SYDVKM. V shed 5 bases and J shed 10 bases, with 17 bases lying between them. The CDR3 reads CASSPLEASGAFF. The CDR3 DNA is TGTGCCAGCAGTCCCCTAGAGGCGTCGGGAGCTTTCTTT. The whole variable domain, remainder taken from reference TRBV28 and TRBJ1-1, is DVKVTQSSRYLVKRTGEKVFLECVQDMDHENMFWYRQDPGLGLRLIYFSYDVKMKEKGDIPEGYSVSREKKERFSLILESASTNQTSMYLCASSPLEASGAFFGQGTRLTVV.

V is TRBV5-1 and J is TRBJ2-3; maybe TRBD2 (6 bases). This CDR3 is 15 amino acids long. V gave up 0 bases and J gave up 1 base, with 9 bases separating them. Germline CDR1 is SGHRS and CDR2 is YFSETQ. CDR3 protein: CASSLGGTGTDTQYF. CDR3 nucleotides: TGCGCCAGCAGCTTGGGCGGGACTGGCACAGATACGCAGTATTTT.

Here the CDR3 reads CASAIAGRSFEQYF. CDR3 DNA: TGTGCCAGTGCGATAGCGGGACGGTCGTTTGAGCAGTACTTC. This chain connects TRBV7-9 to TRBJ2-7, with 8 bases lining up with TRBD2. The CDR3 has 14 amino acids. Trimming took 9 bases from V and 7 from J; bases not matched to a gene: 14. Germline-derived CDR1 and CDR2 are SEHNR and FQNEAQ (reference sequence). Full variable domain (remainder filled in from reference TRBV7-9 and TRBJ2-7): DTGVSQNPRHKITKRGQNVTFRCDPISEHNRLYWYRQTLGQGPEFLTYFQNEAQLEKSRLLSDRFSAERPKGSFSTLEIQRTEQGDSAMYLCASAIAGRSFEQYFGPGTRLTVT.

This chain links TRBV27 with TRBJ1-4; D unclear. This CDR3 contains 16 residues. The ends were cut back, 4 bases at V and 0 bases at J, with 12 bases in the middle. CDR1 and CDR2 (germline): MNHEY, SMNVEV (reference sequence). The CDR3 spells CASSWNRITTNEKLFF. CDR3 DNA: TGTGCCAGCAGTTGGAACAGAATCACAACTAATGAAAAACTGTTTTTT.